A selection of T cell receptor beta chains follows, all from one sample in a study of early T cells in non-severe SARS-CoV-2 infection. TCRdb fed the 5' RACE reads into MiXCR, producing one record per CDR3 protein. The sample comprises tens of thousands of distinct CDR3 sequences, about 15% of which are singletons, and 4.5% to 6% rests with the top ten. This specimen consisted of whole blood, obtained at baseline. Receptors originate from an adult who was a healthcare worker with PCR-confirmed SARS-CoV-2 infection or an uninfected control (not recorded which). Both conserved end residues are part of each CDR3. A D gene is named only where the DNA matches it firmly. Size tells how often a clone was seen (once, few, many) or the class of an expanded clone, and some rows leave it out.

V gene,J gene,D gene,CDR3 length,clone size,CDR3 protein,CDR3 DNA
TRBV29-1,TRBJ2-1,TRBD2,16,many,CSVRLTSGRAYNEQFF,TGCAGCGTGCGCCTTACTAGCGGGAGGGCCTACAATGAGCAGTTCTTC
TRBV5-3,TRBJ1-6,-,15,-,CARSLQGTDNSPLHF,TGTGCCAGAAGCTTGCAGGGGACGGATAATTCACCCCTCCACTTT
TRBV6-5,TRBJ2-3,-,14,few,CASRTREGGDTQYF,TGTGCCAGCAGGACGCGGGAAGGTGGGGATACGCAGTATTTT
TRBV4-3,TRBJ1-2,TRBD1,15,few,CASSLPGQGFYGYTF,TGCGCCAGCAGCCTTCCGGGACAGGGTTTCTATGGCTACACCTTC
TRBV12-3/TRBV12-4,TRBJ1-2,-,14,many,CASSPSPIFYGYTF,TGTGCCAGCAGCCCTTCGCCGATTTTCTATGGCTACACCTTC
TRBV19,TRBJ2-5,TRBD1,14,few,CASSIRTGGQTQYF,TGTGCCAGTAGTATACGGACAGGGGGACAGACCCAGTACTTC
TRBV6-1,TRBJ1-5,-,15,few,CASSDKGSSNQPQHF,TGTGCCAGCAGTGATAAGGGGTCTAGCAATCAGCCCCAGCATTTT
TRBV7-6,TRBJ2-3,-,17,few,CASSPGGLGGSADTQYF,TGTGCCAGCAGCCCTGGGGGCTTGGGCGGGTCTGCAGATACGCAGTATTTT
TRBV7-6,TRBJ2-7,-,13,few,CASSHTDSYEQYF,TGTGCCAGCAGCCATACGGACAGCTACGAGCAGTACTTC
TRBV3-1,TRBJ2-7,TRBD2,17,-,CASSQGTRLASTYEQYF,TGTGCCAGCAGCCAAGGGACCAGACTAGCGTCCACCTACGAGCAGTACTTC
TRBV3-1,TRBJ2-7,-,15,many,CASSPAGAGSYEQYF,TGTGCCAGCAGCCCAGCAGGGGCGGGGTCCTACGAGCAGTACTTC
TRBV28,TRBJ2-4,-,15,-,CASSPAARAKNIQYF,TGTGCCAGCAGTCCCGCGGCACGTGCCAAAAACATTCAGTACTTC
TRBV7-2,TRBJ2-5,-,11,-,CASSQDRTQYF,TGTGCCAGCAGCCAGGATCGGACCCAGTACTTC
TRBV2,TRBJ1-1,-,13,few,CASSGTASTEAFF,TGTGCCAGCAGTGGGACAGCTAGCACTGAAGCTTTCTTT
TRBV6-5,TRBJ2-1,-,12,-,CASSKGENEQFF,TGTGCCAGCAGTAAGGGGGAGAATGAGCAGTTCTTC
TRBV20-1,TRBJ1-6,-,15,-,CSARDGRWDKSPLHF,TGCAGTGCTAGAGATGGCAGGTGGGATAAGTCACCCCTCCACTTT
TRBV11-2,TRBJ2-1,TRBD2,16,few,CASSQQGLAAYNEQFF,TGTGCCAGCAGCCAACAGGGACTAGCGGCATACAATGAGCAGTTCTTC
TRBV4-3,TRBJ2-5,-,14,many,CASSQERYQETQYF,TGCGCCAGCAGCCAAGAACGGTACCAAGAGACCCAGTACTTC
TRBV27,TRBJ2-7,-,12,few,CASSFWSYEQYF,TGTGCCAGCAGTTTCTGGAGCTACGAGCAGTACTTC
TRBV7-2,TRBJ2-7,-,14,-,CASSFGTVRGEQYF,TGTGCCAGCAGCTTCGGGACCGTGAGGGGCGAGCAGTACTTC
TRBV19,TRBJ1-6,TRBD1,14,few,CASSLDRADSPLHF,TGTGCCAGTAGTCTGGACAGGGCGGATTCACCCCTCCACTTT
TRBV12-3/TRBV12-4,TRBJ1-5,-,13,many,CASSPGAGQPQHF,TGTGCCAGCAGTCCCGGAGCCGGGCAACCCCAGCATTTT